This is a list of T cell receptor beta chains from one sample in a study of blood T cell repertoires in COVID-19. Clones were sequenced by immunoSEQ multiplex PCR, and TCRdb holds only the in-frame ones, with some missing. The sample lists 220,000 or so clones; around 83% were seen once. The sequencing input was peripheral blood. Receptors were obtained from a woman between 50 and 59 years old with COVID-19, enrolled during active disease. The CDR3 runs from the conserved cysteine through the conserved F or W. Fields, in order: J gene, V gene, clone size, D gene, CDR3 DNA, CDR3 protein. A D gene is named only where the DNA matches it firmly. Clone size is shown for a subset of rows, as once, few, many or a class of expanded clone.

TRBJ2-2	TRBV21-1	.	.	TGTGCCAGCGAACCCCCTCAGGGGACGACCGGGGAGCTGTTTTTT	CASEPPQGTTGELFF
TRBJ2-3	TRBV11-2	once	.	TGTGCCAGCTCCGGGACTAGCACAGATACGCAGTATTTT	CASSGTSTDTQYF
TRBJ2-1	TRBV27	.	TRBD1	TGTGCCAGCAGTTTGTCCGGGACAGCCTACAATGAGCAGTTCTTC	CASSLSGTAYNEQFF
TRBJ2-7	TRBV7-3	.	TRBD2	TGTGCCAGCAGCCAACTAGCGGGGGGCACCTACGAGCAGTACTTC	CASSQLAGGTYEQYF
TRBJ1-5	TRBV24-1	.	TRBD1	TGTGCCACCAGTGACCCTGACAGGGCTCAGCCCCAGCATTTT	CATSDPDRAQPQHF
TRBJ1-1	TRBV23-1	once	.	TGCGCCACCCCAGGGGAGCCAAATGAAGCTTTCTTT	CATPGEPNEAFF
TRBJ1-1	TRBV10-3	.	.	TGTGCCATCAGTGAGTTTGGGAGGGCTGAGCCAGCTTTCTTT	CAISEFGRAEPAFF
TRBJ2-3	TRBV2	.	TRBD1	TGTGCCAGCAGACGCGCTAGACAGGGGGAAGGGGATACGCAGTATTTT	CASRRARQGEGDTQYF
TRBJ2-3	TRBV19	once	.	TGTGCCAGTAGTATTGAAAAGGGGACAGATACGCAGTATTTT	CASSIEKGTDTQYF
TRBJ1-2	TRBV5-1	.	TRBD1	TGCGCCAGCAGTTTTGACAGGGGGGATGGCTACACCTTC	CASSFDRGDGYTF
TRBJ1-2	TRBV28	.	.	TGTGCCAGCAGTTTAGGGGGGGAGCACTATGGCTACACCTTC	CASSLGGEHYGYTF
TRBJ1-1	TRBV13	.	.	TGTGCCAGCAGCCCCGGGGACACCCCATACACTGAAGCTTTCTTT	CASSPGDTPYTEAFF
TRBJ1-3	TRBV13	once	.	TGTGCCAGCAGCTTAGGCGTCCGCTCTGGAAACACCATATATTTT	CASSLGVRSGNTIYF
TRBJ1-1	TRBV10-3	few	.	TGTGCCATCAGCGCCCAGCGGAACACTGAAGCTTTCTTT	CAISAQRNTEAFF
TRBJ2-6	TRBV7-2	.	.	TGTGCCAGCAGCTTAGATCAGATGCTCCTTTCCTCTGGGGCCAACGTCCTGACTTTC	CASSLDQMLLSSGANVLTF
TRBJ1-3	TRBV19	.	.	TGTGCCAGTAGTATCACTCACTCTGGAAACACCATATATTTT	CASSITHSGNTIYF
TRBJ1-5	TRBV24-1	.	.	TGTGCCACCAGTGATTCTCTCTCGGGGGGCAATCAGCCCCAGCATTTT	CATSDSLSGGNQPQHF
TRBJ1-6	TRBV6-5	.	TRBD1	TGTGCCGGAAGACAGGGTTGGGATAATTCACCCCTCCACTTT	CAGRQGWDNSPLHF
TRBJ2-2	TRBV4-1	.	TRBD2	TGCGCCAGCAGCTTAAGCGGGGGGGCCACCGGGGAGCTGTTTTTT	CASSLSGGATGELFF
TRBJ2-1	TRBV30	.	TRBD1	TGTGCCTGGAGTCCCGGGACAGGAATCTCGCATGAGCAGTTCTTC	CAWSPGTGISHEQFF
TRBJ2-1	TRBV4-1	.	TRBD2	TGCGCCAGCAGCCGTCTACCGGGACTAGCGGGGCTAAATGAGCAGTTCTTC	CASSRLPGLAGLNEQFF
TRBJ1-2	TRBV13	.	TRBD1	TGTGCCAGCAGCGCGCGGACAGGGGACCGATCTAACTATGGCTACACCTTC	CASSARTGDRSNYGYTF
TRBJ1-1	TRBV5-5	.	.	TGTGCCAGCAGCTTTACAGGGCCGGCTTTCTTT	CASSFTGPAFF
TRBJ2-1	TRBV6-2/TRBV6-3	once	TRBD1	TGTGCCAGCAGTTACTATCCGGGACAGACTTACTCCTCCTACAATGAGCAGTTCTTC	CASSYYPGQTYSSYNEQFF
TRBJ2-7	TRBV30	many	.	TGTGCCTGGAGTTCCCGGATAGGGACTTTCCCAGCCCTCTTC	CAWSSRIGTFPALF
TRBJ2-1	TRBV6-1	.	.	TGTGCCAGCAGTGAAGTAGGGGGCTCCTACAATGAGCAGTTCTTC	CASSEVGGSYNEQFF
TRBJ2-7	TRBV7-9	.	TRBD1	TGTGCCAGCAGCCCCTGGACAGGGGGCTACGAGCAGTACTTC	CASSPWTGGYEQYF
TRBJ2-5	TRBV5-4	.	.	TGTGCCAGCAGCCCTGGCGCGGAAGAGACCCAGTACTTC	CASSPGAEETQYF
TRBJ1-5	TRBV7-2	few	.	TGTGCCAGCAGCCTAATCGACAATCAGCCCCAGCATTTT	CASSLIDNQPQHF
TRBJ1-6	TRBV28	.	TRBD1	TGTGCCAGCACCCAACTTCAGGGGGCTGGATCACCCCTCCACTTT	CASTQLQGAGSPLHF
TRBJ1-1	TRBV9	.	TRBD1	TGTGCCAGCAGCTTTAACGAAGACAGGGGAAACACTGAAGCTTTCTTT	CASSFNEDRGNTEAFF
TRBJ1-5	TRBV6-5	.	TRBD1	TGTGCCAGCAGTTCCGACAGGGGGCGCGGTCAGCCCCAGCATTTT	CASSSDRGRGQPQHF
TRBJ1-5	TRBV5-8	.	.	TGTGCCAGCACCCCGCGGGGGCCGGGTAATCGGCAGCCCCAGCATTTT	CASTPRGPGNRQPQHF
TRBJ1-2	TRBV7-9	.	.	TGTGCCAGCAGCGACCGTAGAGGGTCCAACTATGGCTACACCTTC	CASSDRRGSNYGYTF
TRBJ2-3	TRBV4-1	.	TRBD2	TGCGCCAGCAGCCAAGAGAAACGGGGGGGCGCAGATACGCAGTATTTT	CASSQEKRGGADTQYF
TRBJ2-5	TRBV5-1	.	.	TGCGCCAGCAGCTTGGCTCACCAAGAGACCCAGTACTTC	CASSLAHQETQYF
TRBJ1-4	TRBV4-1	.	.	TGCGCCAGCAGCCCGATGGGGCTTGGGGAAAAACTGTTTTTT	CASSPMGLGEKLFF
TRBJ1-2	TRBV5-1	.	.	TGCGCCAGCAGCCCTGGGAGAGGGGGAATCTATGGCTACACCTTC	CASSPGRGGIYGYTF
TRBJ2-7	TRBV6-4	.	TRBD1	TGTGCCAGGACAGGGGTGGAGCAGTACTTC	CARTGVEQYF
TRBJ2-3	TRBV6-5	.	.	TGTGCCAGCAGTTACGTGCGGGGTAGCACAGATACGCAGTATTTT	CASSYVRGSTDTQYF
TRBJ2-4	TRBV27	.	.	TGTGCCAGTTCCACTCAGGGGTGGGGGAACATTCAGTACTTC	CASSTQGWGNIQYF
TRBJ2-3	TRBV24-1	once	TRBD1	TGTGCCACCAGTGATTACCGGGACAGGGCTGGCACAGATACGCAGTATTTT	CATSDYRDRAGTDTQYF
TRBJ1-5	TRBV28	.	TRBD1	TGTGCCAGCACTAACGCAGACAGGGATAATCAGCCCCAGCATTTT	CASTNADRDNQPQHF
TRBJ1-1	TRBV7-2	few	TRBD1	TGTGCCAGCAGCTTCGCGATTAGAGGACAGGGGAACACTGAAGCTTTCTTT	CASSFAIRGQGNTEAFF
TRBJ1-1	TRBV3-1/TRBV3-2	.	.	TGTGCCAGCAGCCATATTACAGGGTTTGAAGCTTTCTTT	CASSHITGFEAFF
TRBJ2-7	TRBV6-6	.	TRBD1	TGTGCCAGCAGTCAACTGCGGGACAGGACGCCTTACGAGCAGTACTTC	CASSQLRDRTPYEQYF
TRBJ2-3	TRBV7-6	few	TRBD2	TGTGCCAGCAGCTTAGTCTCGGGGGGGTTACCCGATACGCAGTATTTT	CASSLVSGGLPDTQYF
TRBJ2-5	TRBV7-2	.	TRBD1	TGTGCCAGCAGCTCTGGGACAGGGATCGGGACCCAGTACTTC	CASSSGTGIGTQYF
TRBJ1-6	TRBV7-6	.	TRBD1	TGTGCCAGCAGCCGGACAGGGCCTAATTCACCCCTCCACTTT	CASSRTGPNSPLHF
TRBJ2-5	TRBV4-2	.	TRBD1	TGTGCCAGCAGCCAAGTCCCCGGGACAGTAGGTCGGGAGACCCAGTACTTC	CASSQVPGTVGRETQYF
TRBJ1-2	TRBV29-1	.	.	TGCAGCGTTGACCCAGGGGACTATGGCTACACCTTC	CSVDPGDYGYTF
TRBJ1-2	TRBV19	.	.	TGTGCCAGTAGTATTGGGACACTCTATGGCTACACCTTC	CASSIGTLYGYTF
TRBJ2-7	TRBV7-8	once	.	TGTGCCAGCAGCCCTTATGAGGCCACCTACGAGCAGTACTTC	CASSPYEATYEQYF
TRBJ2-1	TRBV7-2	.	TRBD2	TGTGCCAGCAGCAGACTAGCGGGGGGGCTCGGGCAGTTCTTC	CASSRLAGGLGQFF
TRBJ2-7	TRBV28	.	.	TGTGCCAGCAGCCCCCGGACTATTTCTACGGGGCAGTACTTC	CASSPRTISTGQYF
TRBJ1-2	TRBV5-1	.	TRBD1	TGCGCCAGCAGCTTGGCTCCGACCGGGACAGCTTTTAGTGGCTACACCTTC	CASSLAPTGTAFSGYTF
TRBJ2-1	TRBV7-8	.	TRBD2	TGTGCCAGCAGCTTAGGTCGGCCCCGGACTAGCGGGGGGGCCTACAATGAGCAGTTCTTC	CASSLGRPRTSGGAYNEQFF
TRBJ1-2	TRBV5-6	.	TRBD1	TGTGCCAGCAGCTTGGAAGGACAGGACACCTTC	CASSLEGQDTF